This TCR beta chain appears in the sequencing data of a study of shared clonotypes between healthy human individuals. Using immunoSEQ multiplex PCR, the repertoire was profiled, and TCRdb retains in-frame clones only, with some absent. The sample has about 2.3 million clones; approximately 93% are singletons. Study-wide findings and caveats: Lower generation probabilities were found for non-shared clonotypes than for those shared by all four donors.

A CD45RA+ naive subset and a CD45RA-negative memory subset were split from CD4+ cells. The CDR3 length is 14 residues. J lost 8 bases, V lost 0 bases, and 5 bases had no gene match. In germline, CDR1 is SGHRS, CDR2 YFSETQ. Remarks on this clone: Its matching antigen is unknown.

The chain uses TRBV5-1 and TRBJ1-2; 9 nucleotides line up with TRBD1. The sequenced sample was naive CD4+ T cells from PBMCs. Subset here: CD45RA+ positively selected. This TCR derives from a man aged 18 to 29 in good health. Some clones in this sample may be carry-over from other donors' samples. CDR3 DNA: TGCGCCAGCAGCTTGGTACAGGGGGCGGGCGGCTACACCTTC. Amino acid sequence: CASSLVQGAGGYTF.